This is a list of T cell receptor beta chains from one sample in a study of CD8 T cells in ankylosing spondylitis. Each CDR3 protein is one row after TCRdb ran MiXCR on the 5' RACE reads. The sample shows about 340,000 distinct CDR3 sequences, roughly 14% of them seen only once. Sequenced material: blood, either unsorted or a sorted T cell fraction (not recorded which). These TCRs come from a male donor with ankylosing spondylitis or in good health (not recorded which). Both conserved end residues are part of each CDR3. The D gene is left open where the match is weak. For some rows the clone size is stated as once, few or many, or as a class when expanded; others skip it.

j_call | clone_size | v_call | d_call | cdr3_aa | cdr3_nt
TRBJ1-3 | . | TRBV5-1 | . | CASSLSTVDTIYF | TGCGCCAGCTCTCTTTCTACGGTGGACACCATATATTTT
TRBJ2-2 | . | TRBV5-1 | TRBD2 | CASSLVSGSPGELFF | TGCGCCAGCAGCTTGGTTAGCGGGAGCCCCGGGGAGCTGTTTTTT
TRBJ1-3 | . | TRBV7-2 | . | CASVTRAGNTIYF | TGTGCCAGCGTAACCAGGGCTGGAAACACCATATATTTT
TRBJ1-1 | . | TRBV20-1 | TRBD1 | CSGPKTGENTEAFF | TGCAGTGGGCCCAAGACAGGGGAGAACACTGAAGCTTTCTTT
TRBJ2-3 | . | TRBV12-3/TRBV12-4 | . | CASSLPQGGGTDTQYF | TGTGCCAGCAGTCTCCCACAGGGAGGGGGGACAGATACGCAGTATTTT
TRBJ2-3 | few | TRBV6-1 | TRBD1 | CASRSPGTGGGYTQYF | TGTGCCAGCCGAAGCCCCGGGACAGGGGGAGGATATACGCAGTATTTT
TRBJ2-1 | . | TRBV18 | . | CASSPQSSRRSHNEQFF | TGTGCCAGCTCACCACAGTCTAGCCGGAGGTCCCACAATGAGCAGTTCTTC
TRBJ1-5 | many | TRBV7-9 | . | CASSQDWNQPQHF | TGTGCCAGCAGCCAAGACTGGAATCAGCCCCAGCATTTT
TRBJ2-2 | few | TRBV29-1 | . | CSVKIGGGTGELFF | TGCAGCGTAAAGATAGGGGGGGGCACCGGGGAGCTGTTTTTT
TRBJ2-1 | few | TRBV5-1 | . | CASSLDVGAYNEQFF | TGCGCCAGCAGCTTGGACGTGGGGGCGTACAATGAGCAGTTCTTC
TRBJ1-6 | . | TRBV6-1 | TRBD1 | CASRLTGTDNSPLHF | TGTGCCAGCAGGCTGACCGGGACAGACAATTCACCCCTCCACTTT
TRBJ1-1 | few | TRBV6-6 | . | CASSHGQSEAFF | TGTGCCAGCAGCCACGGACAGTCTGAAGCTTTCTTT
TRBJ2-7 | few | TRBV19 | TRBD2 | CASSILRGGAYEQYF | TGTGCCAGTAGTATCCTCCGGGGGGGAGCCTACGAGCAGTACTTC
TRBJ2-3 | . | TRBV5-6 | TRBD1 | CASSRTGDGDTQYF | TGTGCCAGCAGCCGGACAGGGGATGGAGATACGCAGTATTTT
TRBJ2-3 | few | TRBV12-3/TRBV12-4 | TRBD1 | CASSLKTGGTDTQYF | TGTGCCAGCAGTTTAAAGACAGGGGGGACAGATACGCAGTATTTT
TRBJ2-3 | . | TRBV20-1 | . | CSARAPTVTDTQYF | TGCAGTGCTAGGGCCCCGACGGTCACAGATACGCAGTATTTT
TRBJ1-1 | . | TRBV5-1 | . | CASSWEAGVAEAFF | TGCGCCAGCAGCTGGGAAGCAGGGGTAGCTGAAGCTTTCTTT
TRBJ2-7 | few | TRBV5-1 | TRBD2 | CASSLERGVYEQYF | TGCGCCAGCAGCTTGGAGCGGGGAGTCTACGAGCAGTACTTC
TRBJ2-5 | many | TRBV10-3 | . | CAISERRDETQYF | TGTGCCATCAGTGAAAGGCGGGACGAGACCCAGTACTTC
TRBJ1-1 | . | TRBV5-4 | . | CATSAMGRLRTEAFF | TGTGCCACCTCCGCCATGGGCAGGCTCCGCACTGAAGCTTTCTTT
TRBJ2-7 | . | TRBV5-1 | . | CASSLPGHSSSYEQYF | TGCGCCAGCAGCCTCCCGGGACATTCGAGCTCCTACGAGCAGTACTTC
TRBJ1-1 | . | TRBV29-1 | . | CSVNGPEGAFF | TGCAGCGTCAACGGACCGGAGGGAGCTTTCTTT
TRBJ1-1 | few | TRBV5-8 | . | CASSLGDIRTEAFF | TGTGCCAGCAGCCTGGGGGACATTCGTACTGAAGCTTTCTTT